This passage covers 11 T cell receptor beta chains from one sample sequenced in a study of CD8 T cells in ankylosing spondylitis. TCRdb reprocessed the 5' RACE reads via MiXCR and lists one record per CDR3 protein. The sample consists of 290,000 or so distinct CDR3 sequences, roughly 20% of them appearing once. The specimen sequenced was blood, either unsorted or a sorted T cell fraction (not recorded which). These receptors were collected from a female donor with ankylosing spondylitis or in good health (not recorded which).

The chain has TRBV20-1 and TRBJ2-1; D ambiguous. Looked up from germline, CDR1 is DFQATT and CDR2 is SNEGSKA (reference sequence). Trimming stripped 3 bases from V and 7 bases from J, with 19 bases between. This CDR3 region has 15 residues. CDR3 nucleotides: TGCAGTGCTAGGGTGGTTAAGAAAGAATTGAATGAGCAGTTCTTC. Its protein is CSARVVKKELNEQFF.

This clonotype was observed a few times. This chain connects TRBV4-3 to TRBJ2-1, with TRBD1 matching over 7 bases. Germline CDR1 is LGHNA and CDR2 is YSLEER. Unmatched junction bases numbered 11, after V lost 0 bases and J lost 0 bases. The CDR3 runs to 19 residues. The DNA for the CDR3 is TGCGCCAGCAGCCAAGATCCCGTCGGGACAGAAAGCTCCTACAATGAGCAGTTCTTC. The encoded protein is CASSQDPVGTESSYNEQFF.

This clonotype was seen ten or more times. The chain combines TRBV7-9 with TRBJ1-1; D is ambiguous. Germline V gives CDR1 SEHNR, CDR2 FQNEAQ (reference sequence). V lost 1 base and J lost 0, with 9 bases in between. The CDR3 has 15 residues. The CDR3 nucleotides are TGTGCCAGCAGCTTAGGAGTGGGGATGAACACTGAAGCTTTCTTT. It yields the protein CASSLGVGMNTEAFF.

This rearrangement joins TRBV20-1 to TRBJ2-5; D is uncertain. Trimming took off 5 bases at V and 2 bases at J, with 15 bases between the two ends. The CDR3 extends over 14 amino acids. Per the germline V gene, CDR1 is DFQATT and CDR2 is SNEGSKA (reference sequence). CDR3 DNA: TGCAGTGCTCTAGAAGTGACGGGTCAAGAGACCCAGTACTTC. This sequence encodes CSALEVTGQETQYF.

The table lists this clonotype with a few counts. This chain's CDR3 is CASSINAADTQYF. DNA of the CDR3: TGTGCCAGCAGCATAAATGCGGCAGATACGCAGTATTTT. This chain connects TRBV7-2 to TRBJ2-3; D ambiguous. With 5 bases removed from V and 4 bases from J, the gap between germline ends came to 10 bases. Germline V lookup: CDR1 SGHTA, CDR2 FQGNSA. The CDR3 loop spans 13 amino acids.

V is TRBV29-1 and J is TRBJ2-7; D might be TRBD1 (5 bases). Trimming cost V 6 bases and J 1 base, with 7 bases left between them. The CDR3 consists of 11 residues. CDR1 SQVTM and CDR2 ANQGSEA come from the germline V gene. The CDR3 spells CSVGVSYEQYF. CDR3 nucleotides: TGCAGCGTAGGGGTTTCCTACGAGCAGTACTTC.

The gene calls are TRBV27 and TRBJ2-5; D unclear. The CDR3 runs to 14 residues. CDR1 and CDR2 (germline): MNHEY, SMNVEV (reference sequence). V lost 4 bases and J lost 3, with 12 bases in between. The CDR3 sequence: CASSSWGRKETQYF. CDR3 coding DNA: TGTGCCAGCAGTTCCTGGGGAAGGAAAGAGACCCAGTACTTC.

This clonotype came up a few times. V usage is TRBV6-1 and J usage is TRBJ2-1; D perhaps matches TRBD2 (5 bases). V gave up 7 bases and J gave up 0 bases, with 13 bases separating them. The CDR3 consists of 15 residues. Germline V gene sequence: CDR1 MNHNS, CDR2 SASEGT. For the CDR3, the DNA is TGTGCCAGCACTATAAGCGGCCTCTCCTACAATGAGCAGTTCTTC. Protein product: CASTISGLSYNEQFF.

This clonotype was seen a few times. This rearrangement joins TRBV3-1 to TRBJ2-2; 8 positions match TRBD2. The CDR3 is 16 amino acids. V dropped 4 bases and J dropped 6; count of bases not matched to a gene: 10. Germline CDR1 is LGHDT and CDR2 is YNNKEL (reference sequence). The CDR3 reads CASSPRGGRQAGELFF. DNA of the CDR3: TGTGCCAGCAGCCCCCGGGGGGGGCGTCAGGCCGGGGAGCTGTTTTTT.

V is TRBV19 and J is TRBJ1-1, with D unclear. The CDR3 sequence is 15 residues long. V lost 0 bases to trimming and J lost 0 bases, with 8 bases between them. From germline, CDR1 is LNHDA and CDR2 SQIVND (reference sequence). The CDR3, as DNA: TGTGCCAGTAGTATAGATCCTCTGATGAACACTGAAGCTTTCTTT. It encodes CASSIDPLMNTEAFF.

The chain joins TRBV7-2 to TRBJ2-5, with a weak D call TRBD2 (6 bases). The CDR3 has 16 residues. Germline V CDR1 and CDR2: SGHTA, FQGNSA. The germline V and J ends were trimmed by 5 bases and 5 bases, with 21 bases remaining between them. Here the CDR3 reads CASSILGTRGLETQYF. The CDR3 coding sequence is TGTGCCAGCAGCATCCTCGGGACTCGAGGGTTGGAGACCCAGTACTTC.